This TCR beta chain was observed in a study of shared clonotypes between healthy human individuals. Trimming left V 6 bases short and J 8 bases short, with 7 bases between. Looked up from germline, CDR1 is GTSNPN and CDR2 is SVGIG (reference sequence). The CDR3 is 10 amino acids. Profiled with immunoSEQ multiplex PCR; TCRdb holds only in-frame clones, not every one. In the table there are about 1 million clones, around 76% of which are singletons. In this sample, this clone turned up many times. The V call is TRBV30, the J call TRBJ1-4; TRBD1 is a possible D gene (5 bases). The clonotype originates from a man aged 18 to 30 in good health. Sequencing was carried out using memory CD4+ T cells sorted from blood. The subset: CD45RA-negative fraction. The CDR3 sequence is CACGGEKLFF. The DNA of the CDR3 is TGTGCCTGTGGGGGAGAAAAACTGTTTTTT.